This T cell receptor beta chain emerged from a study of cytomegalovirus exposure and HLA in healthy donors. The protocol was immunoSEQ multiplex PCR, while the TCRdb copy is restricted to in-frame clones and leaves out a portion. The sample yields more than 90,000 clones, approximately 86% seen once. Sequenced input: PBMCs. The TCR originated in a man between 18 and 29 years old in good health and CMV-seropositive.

Here the CDR3 DNA reads TGTGCCAGTAAGCAGGGGGCGCGCACCTATAATTCACCCCTCCACTTT. Translating gives CASKQGARTYNSPLHF. The rearrangement links TRBV19 to TRBJ1-6; 8 bases fit TRBD1. The germline CDR1 and CDR2 sequences are LNHDA and SQIVND (reference sequence). This CDR3 contains 16 residues. V lost 7 bases to trimming and J lost 2 bases; unmatched junction nucleotides: 7.